These 23 T cell receptor beta chains were sequenced from one sample in a study of shared clonotypes between healthy human individuals (dated by TCRdb to 2020 to 2022). Libraries were made using the immunoSEQ multiplex PCR assay. TCRdb carries this immuneACCESS record with in-frame sequences only. Its versions omit some clonotypes, under half of them owing to an unresolved V gene in the studies checked, with the rest unexplained. The sample profile shows about 2.3 million clones; 80% to 95% of them were found once. The ten largest make up about 0.36% of the sample. Sequencing was carried out using naive CD4+ T cells from PBMCs. This specimen's cell subset or site label, per the study, means: CD45RA+ positively selected. Every receptor here comes from a young man in good health. Some clones in this sample may be carry-over from other donors' samples.

The V and J genes are TRBV7-8 and TRBJ2-3, with a tentative D call TRBD2 (5 bases). CDR1 is SGHVS and CDR2 is FQNEAQ in the germline V gene. V dropped 2 bases and J dropped 3 bases, with 9 bases sitting between them. CDR3 length: 14 residues. CDR3 region: CASSLPSGTDTQYF. DNA of the CDR3: TGTGCCAGCAGCTTACCATCGGGAACAGATACGCAGTATTTT.

This chain connects TRBV5-1 to TRBJ1-2; D ambiguous. Germline-derived CDR1 and CDR2 are SGHRS and YFSETQ. Between the trimmed V and J ends, which lost 4 bases and 4 bases, there was a span of 11 bases. The CDR3 is 13 amino acids. The CDR3, as DNA: TGCGCCAGCAGCCCGGAGGAGACCTATGGCTACACCTTC. Its translation is CASSPEETYGYTF.

For this clone: This sample also contains other DNA sequences that code for the same CDR3. The V and J genes are TRBV5-1 and TRBJ2-7; TRBD1 matches 8 bases. In germline, CDR1 is SGHRS, CDR2 YFSETQ. The ends lost 4 bases at V and 7 bases at J; junction bases unmatched: 4. The CDR3 runs 12 residues. CDR3 nucleotides: TGCGCCAGCAGCCCTGGACAGGGTGAGCAGTACTTC. Encoded protein: CASSPGQGEQYF.

This clone was detected once. The identical CDR3 is also encoded by other nucleotide sequences in the sample. The chain uses TRBV18 and TRBJ2-7; maybe TRBD1 (6 bases). This CDR3 has 13 residues. Germline lookup yields CDR1 KGHSH and CDR2 LQKENI. Trimming took 3 bases from V and 3 from J, leaving 9 bases between them. CDR3 sequence (DNA): TGTGCCAGCTCACCGGGACAAAACTACGAGCAGTACTTC. As protein: CASSPGQNYEQYF.

The chain joins TRBV6-1 to TRBJ2-7, with 8 bases lining up with TRBD1. The CDR3 totals 13 residues. Germline V gene data show CDR1 as MNHNS and CDR2 as SASEGT. The ends lost 8 bases at V and 2 bases at J; junction bases unmatched: 5. In DNA, the CDR3 is TGTGCCAGCCGGACAGGGTTAACCTACGAGCAGTACTTC. It yields the protein CASRTGLTYEQYF.

The V call is TRBV28, the J call TRBJ2-7; D not certain. This CDR3 is 15 amino acids long. Germline CDR1 MDHEN, CDR2 SYDVKM. V lost 2 bases and J lost 3, with 14 bases in between. The CDR3 bases are TGTGCCAGCAGTTTACCCCTAAGGGCCAGCTACGAGCAGTACTTC. This gives the protein CASSLPLRASYEQYF.

The chain links TRBV28 to TRBJ2-5; 8 bases line up with TRBD1. V lost 5 bases and J lost 5; bases outside the gene matches: 10. CDR3 length equals 15 residues. CDR1 and CDR2 from the germline V gene are MDHEN and SYDVKM. The CDR3 here is CASSDPGQGVETQYF. The CDR3 region has the DNA TGTGCCAGCAGTGACCCCGGACAGGGCGTGGAGACCCAGTACTTC.

The chain joins TRBV6-5 to TRBJ1-5; the D gene is possibly TRBD1 (5 bases). The CDR3 covers 15 residues. Between the trimmed V and J ends, which lost 6 bases and 3 bases, there was a span of 15 bases. In germline, CDR1 is MNHEY, CDR2 SVGAGI. The CDR3 loop is CASRRTGDPNQPQHF. The CDR3 bases are TGTGCCAGCAGGCGAACGGGGGACCCCAATCAGCCCCAGCATTTT.

The chain links TRBV5-1 to TRBJ2-3, with 11 bases matching TRBD2. V shed 4 bases and J 7 bases; nucleotides not matched to a gene: 5. Germline assignment: CDR1 SGHRS and CDR2 YFSETQ. The CDR3 loop spans 14 amino acids. CDR3 coding DNA: TGCGCCAGCAGCCTCACTAGCGGGAGTAATACGCAGTATTTT. Translated: CASSLTSGSNTQYF.

Only one count was recorded for this clone. The chain employs TRBV6-1 and TRBJ1-2, with TRBD1 matching 9 bases. J gave up 4 bases and V 8 bases, and 8 bases lay outside the gene matches. The CDR3 length is 14 residues. Per the germline V gene, CDR1 is MNHNS and CDR2 is SASEGT. CDR3 coding DNA: TGTGCCAGCCGGCTTGGACAGGGGTTCTATGGCTACACCTTC. Translated: CASRLGQGFYGYTF.

J is TRBJ2-7 and V is TRBV28, with 7 positions matching TRBD1. Trimming cost V 6 bases and J 2 bases; bases outside gene matches: 10. Germline V gene data show CDR1 as MDHEN and CDR2 as SYDVKM. This CDR3 has 15 residues. In DNA, the CDR3 is TGTGCCAGCAGGGGGATTAGACAGGGCGCCTACGAGCAGTACTTC. Translated, it gives CASRGIRQGAYEQYF.

Comments on this clone: Additional DNA sequences in this sample encode the identical CDR3. V usage is TRBV6-5 and J usage is TRBJ1-4; D remains ambiguous. With 6 bases removed from V and 0 bases from J, the gap between germline ends came to 8 bases. This CDR3 has 14 residues. Per germline, CDR1 MNHEY and CDR2 SVGAGI. DNA for the CDR3: TGTGCCAGCAGCCCCACAGCAACTAATGAAAAACTGTTTTTT. Encoded protein: CASSPTATNEKLFF.

This sequence joins TRBV6-1 and TRBJ2-1; D possibly corresponds to TRBD1 (6 bases). The V gene's germline CDR1 is MNHNS and CDR2 SASEGT. This CDR3 is 15 amino acids long. V was trimmed by 1 base and J by 1 base, leaving 8 bases between them. Written as DNA, the CDR3 is TGTGCCAGCAGTGAAGTACAGGGTTCCTACAATGAGCAGTTCTTC. Translated: CASSEVQGSYNEQFF.

The rearrangement joins TRBV2 to TRBJ2-2; the D is unclear. This CDR3 is 12 amino acids long. The ends were cut back, 7 bases at V and 6 bases at J, with 9 bases in the middle. CDR1 is SNHLY, CDR2 FYNNEI, per germline. DNA for the CDR3: TGTGCCAGCAAAGGGAATGCCGGGGAGCTGTTTTTT. As protein: CASKGNAGELFF.

This clone was observed a few times. The genes are TRBV28 and TRBJ1-5; no clear D gene. The germline CDR1 and CDR2 sequences are MDHEN and SYDVKM. The CDR3 has 12 amino acids. V dropped 1 base and J dropped 6 bases, with 4 bases sitting between them. For the CDR3, the DNA is TGTGCCAGCAGTTTATTTATTCAGCCCCAGCATTTT. Translated, it gives CASSLFIQPQHF.

The V call is TRBV10-3, the J call TRBJ2-7, with TRBD2 matching 7 bases. The J segment lost 8 bases and the V segment lost 3 bases, leaving 10 bases of the junction unmatched. This CDR3 has 14 amino acids. Germline loops: CDR1 ENHRY, CDR2 SYGVKD. The CDR3 spells CAISDNGGGVKQYF. CDR3 coding DNA: TGTGCCATCAGTGATAATGGGGGAGGGGTTAAGCAGTACTTC.

This chain links TRBV27 with TRBJ2-7; 11 bases align to TRBD2. Unmatched junction bases numbered 11, after V lost 5 bases and J lost 2 bases. Germline V gives CDR1 MNHEY, CDR2 SMNVEV (reference sequence). CDR3 length: 17 residues. CDR3 sequence reads: CASSGPISSGRPYEQYF. The DNA for the CDR3 is TGTGCCAGCAGTGGGCCCATCTCTAGCGGGAGGCCCTACGAGCAGTACTTC.

This sequence joins TRBV7-2 and TRBJ1-1; 12 bases line up with TRBD1. The V gene's germline CDR1 is SGHTA and CDR2 FQGNSA. This CDR3 comprises 18 residues. Trimming cost V 4 bases and J 1 base; bases outside gene matches: 10. CDR3 DNA sequence: TGTGCCAGCAGCTATATCCGGGGGACAGGGGGCCGGAACACTGAAGCTTTCTTT. This codes for CASSYIRGTGGRNTEAFF. Complete variable domain (other parts from reference TRBV7-2 and TRBJ1-1): GAGVSQSPSNKVTEKGKDVELRCDPISGHTALYWYRQSLGQGLEFLIYFQGNSAPDKSGLPSDRFSAERTGGSVSTLTIQRTQQEDSAVYLCASSYIRGTGGRNTEAFFGQGTRLTVV.

The chain carries TRBV14 and TRBJ1-1; a possible D gene is TRBD1 (6 bases). V dropped 0 bases and J dropped 5 bases, with 10 bases sitting between them. The V gene's germline CDR1 is SGHDN and CDR2 FVKESK. The CDR3 length is 14 residues. The CDR3 nucleotides are TGTGCCAGCAGCCAAGATGTCAGGGGTACTGAAGCTTTCTTT. Protein product: CASSQDVRGTEAFF.

The rearrangement joins TRBV6-1 to TRBJ1-4; TRBD1 matches 8 bases. CDR1 and CDR2 from the germline V gene are MNHNS and SASEGT. This CDR3 is 13 amino acids long. The trim removed 6 bases at V and 7 bases at J, leaving 4 bases unmatched. The CDR3 loop is CASSRGRIEKLFF. The CDR3 DNA reads as TGTGCCAGCAGCAGGGGGCGGATTGAAAAACTGTTTTTT.

In the case of this clone: This same CDR3 is encoded by further DNA sequences in the sample. V gene TRBV18 combines with J gene TRBJ1-1; D gene ambiguous. The length of the CDR3 is 13 residues. CDR1 is KGHSH, CDR2 LQKENI, per germline. The ends were cut back, 4 bases at V and 1 base at J, with 7 bases in the middle. The CDR3 here is CASSRQENTEAFF. CDR3 nucleotides: TGTGCCAGCTCACGCCAGGAGAACACTGAAGCTTTCTTT.

The chain has TRBV6-5 and TRBJ2-7, with D hard to call. The CDR3 consists of 14 residues. The germline V gene has CDR1 MNHEY and CDR2 SVGAGI. Trimming shortened V by 5 bases and J by 4 bases, and 15 bases separated the two germline ends. Written as DNA, the CDR3 is TGTGCCAGCAGTCCCGACTGGCAGGTATACGAGCAGTACTTC. Translating it yields CASSPDWQVYEQYF.

This chain links TRBV6-1 with TRBJ2-7; D is uncertain. Germline-derived CDR1 and CDR2 are MNHNS and SASEGT. The CDR3 has 13 residues. Trimming took off 7 bases at V and 2 bases at J, with 12 bases between the two ends. CDR3 in amino acids: CASKESHPYEQYF. Here the CDR3 DNA reads TGTGCCAGCAAAGAATCCCATCCCTACGAGCAGTACTTC.